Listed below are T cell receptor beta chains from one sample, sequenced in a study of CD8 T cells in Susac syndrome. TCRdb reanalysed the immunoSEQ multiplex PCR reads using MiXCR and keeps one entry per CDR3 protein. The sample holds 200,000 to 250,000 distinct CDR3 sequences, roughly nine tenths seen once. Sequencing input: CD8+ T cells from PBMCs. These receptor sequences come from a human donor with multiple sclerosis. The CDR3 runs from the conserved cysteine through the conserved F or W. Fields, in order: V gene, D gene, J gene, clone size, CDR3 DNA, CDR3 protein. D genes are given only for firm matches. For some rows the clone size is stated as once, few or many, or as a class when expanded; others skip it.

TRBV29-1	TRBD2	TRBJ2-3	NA	TGCAGCGTTCTCGTTAGCGGGCCAGATACGCAGTATTTT	CSVLVSGPDTQYF
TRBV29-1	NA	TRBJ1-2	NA	TGCAGCGCCAAGGAGGTTAATCATAACTATGGCTACACCTTC	CSAKEVNHNYGYTF
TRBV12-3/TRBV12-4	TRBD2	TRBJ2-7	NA	TGTGCCAGCAGGGTCAGCGGGAGCCAAGTCTACGAGCAGTACTTC	CASRVSGSQVYEQYF
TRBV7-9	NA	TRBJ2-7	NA	TGTGCCAGCAGCTTAGGGGCTGGCAACGAGCAGTACTTC	CASSLGAGNEQYF
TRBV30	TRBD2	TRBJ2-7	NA	TGTGCCTGGAGTGACCCTAGCGGCTACGAGCAGTACTTC	CAWSDPSGYEQYF
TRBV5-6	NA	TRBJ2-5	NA	TGTGCCAGCAGCTTGATCCAAGAGACCCAGTACTTC	CASSLIQETQYF
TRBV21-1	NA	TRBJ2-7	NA	TGTGCCAGCAGACCCCCGGGACAGGGGGATAAGAGAAAGCAGTACTTC	CASRPPGQGDKRKQYF
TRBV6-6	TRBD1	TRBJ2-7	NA	TGTGCCAGCCAGGGGGTGGGGGAGCAGTACTTC	CASQGVGEQYF
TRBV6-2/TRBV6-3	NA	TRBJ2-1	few	TGTGCCACCCTGTCCTACAATGAGCAGTTCTTC	CATLSYNEQFF
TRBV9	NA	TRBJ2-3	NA	TGTGCCAGCAGCGTAGACTCGACAGATACGCAGTATTTT	CASSVDSTDTQYF
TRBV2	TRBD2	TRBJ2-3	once	TGTGCCAGCAGTGGACTAGCGGGAGGGGATACGCAGTATTTT	CASSGLAGGDTQYF